This record covers a single T cell receptor (beta chain). Its target is unknown. This record belongs to a study of PD-1 blockade in classical Hodgkin lymphoma. Assay: immunoSEQ multiplex PCR; the TCRdb copy retains only in-frame clones and omits some. The data show about 4,700 clones, around 65% seen once. The patients all showed relapse after autologous stem cell transplantation, while their brentuximab vedotin exposure varied. Notes on the study in general: Individuals initiating nivolumab under 1 year after ASCT were excluded. CD8+ TCR diversity did not rise significantly by C4D1, unlike CD4+.

CDR3 length equals 14 residues. V dropped 3 bases and J dropped 8 bases, with 14 bases sitting between them. CDR1 is SEHNR and CDR2 is FQNEAQ in the germline V gene (reference sequence). The chain combines TRBV7-9 with TRBJ2-1; the D gene is possibly TRBD1 (6 bases). The clonotype comes from a human donor with classical Hodgkin lymphoma. Sequencing used peripheral blood mononuclear cells (PBMCs), obtained before the second cycle of nivolumab. CDR3 sequence (DNA): TGTGCCAGCAGCTTCGACAGGCTGGTTGATGAGCAGTTCTTC. Its protein is CASSFDRLVDEQFF.